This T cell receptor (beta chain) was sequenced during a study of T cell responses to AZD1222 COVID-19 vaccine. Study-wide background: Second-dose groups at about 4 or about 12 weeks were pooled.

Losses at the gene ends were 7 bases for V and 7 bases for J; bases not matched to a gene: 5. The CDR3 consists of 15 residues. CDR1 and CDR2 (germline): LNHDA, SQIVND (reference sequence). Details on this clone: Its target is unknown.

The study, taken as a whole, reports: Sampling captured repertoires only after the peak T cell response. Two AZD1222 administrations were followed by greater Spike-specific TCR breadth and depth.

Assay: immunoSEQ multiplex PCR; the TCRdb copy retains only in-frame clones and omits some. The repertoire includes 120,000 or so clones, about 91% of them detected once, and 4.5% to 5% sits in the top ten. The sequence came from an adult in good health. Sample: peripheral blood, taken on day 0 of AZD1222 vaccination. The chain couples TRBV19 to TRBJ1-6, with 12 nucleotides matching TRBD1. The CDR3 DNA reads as TGTGCCAGTATAAGCGGGACAGGGGGCAATTCACCCCTCCACTTT. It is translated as CASISGTGGNSPLHF.